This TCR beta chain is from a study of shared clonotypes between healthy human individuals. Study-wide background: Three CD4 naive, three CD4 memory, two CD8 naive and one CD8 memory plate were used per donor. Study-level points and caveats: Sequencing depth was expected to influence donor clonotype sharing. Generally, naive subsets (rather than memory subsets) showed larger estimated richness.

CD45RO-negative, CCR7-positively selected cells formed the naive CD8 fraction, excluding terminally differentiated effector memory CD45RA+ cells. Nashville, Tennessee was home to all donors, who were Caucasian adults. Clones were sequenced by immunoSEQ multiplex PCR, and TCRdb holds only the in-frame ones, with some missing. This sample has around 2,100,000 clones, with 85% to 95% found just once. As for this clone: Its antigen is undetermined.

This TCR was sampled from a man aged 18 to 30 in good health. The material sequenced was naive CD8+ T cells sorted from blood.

The CDR3 spells CASSWGGSGTEMYEQYF. In DNA, the CDR3 is TGCGCCAGCAGTTGGGGGGGATCCGGGACAGAGATGTACGAGCAGTACTTC. The chain combines TRBV5-1 with TRBJ2-7; D could derive from TRBD1 or TRBD2 (7 bases each). Germline V lookup: CDR1 SGHRS, CDR2 YFSETQ. The V and J ends lost 5 bases and 4 bases respectively, with 25 bases between them. The CDR3 sequence is 17 residues long.